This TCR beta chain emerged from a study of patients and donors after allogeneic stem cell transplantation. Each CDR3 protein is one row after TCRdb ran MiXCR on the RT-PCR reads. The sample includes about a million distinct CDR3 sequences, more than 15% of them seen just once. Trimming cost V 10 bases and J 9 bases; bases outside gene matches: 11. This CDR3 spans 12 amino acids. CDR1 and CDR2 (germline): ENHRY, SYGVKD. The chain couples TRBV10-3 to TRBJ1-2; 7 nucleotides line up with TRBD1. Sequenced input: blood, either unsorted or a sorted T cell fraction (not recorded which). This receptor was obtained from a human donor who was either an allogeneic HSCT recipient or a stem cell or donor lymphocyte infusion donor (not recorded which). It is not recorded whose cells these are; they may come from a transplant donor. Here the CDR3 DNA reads TGTGCCACCGGGACAGCTCTAAATAGCTACACCTTC. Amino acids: CATGTALNSYTF.